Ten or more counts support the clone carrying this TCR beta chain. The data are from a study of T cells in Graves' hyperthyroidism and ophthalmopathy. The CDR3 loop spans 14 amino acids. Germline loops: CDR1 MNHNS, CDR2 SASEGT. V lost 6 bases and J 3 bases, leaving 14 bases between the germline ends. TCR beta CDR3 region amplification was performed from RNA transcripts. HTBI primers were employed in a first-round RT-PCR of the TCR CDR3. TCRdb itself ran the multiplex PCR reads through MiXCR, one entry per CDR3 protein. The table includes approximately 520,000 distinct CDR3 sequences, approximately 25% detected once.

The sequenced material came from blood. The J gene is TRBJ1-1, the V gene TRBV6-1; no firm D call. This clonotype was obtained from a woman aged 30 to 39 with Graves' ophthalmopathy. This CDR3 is CASRDTGLDTEAFF. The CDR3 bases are TGTGCCAGCAGAGATACCGGGCTCGACACTGAAGCTTTCTTT.